Presented here are 27 T cell receptor beta chains from one specimen sequenced in a study of spatial heterogeneity in lung cancer. Time point specified: blood at routine non-recurrence follow-up after resection. TCRs were sequenced from unsorted whole RNA of tumor, nontumor lung or PBMC. TCRdb redid the calling of the 5' RACE reads with MiXCR, one entry per CDR3 protein. The sample records around 110,000 distinct CDR3 sequences, 9.5% to 15% being singletons. The specimen comprised PBMCs, sampled at follow-up. Receptors were obtained from a male donor with early-stage non-small cell lung cancer.

Only a few counts were recorded for this clonotype. This chain connects TRBV19 to TRBJ1-2; D is unresolved. Germline CDR1 reads LNHDA; CDR2 reads SQIVND (reference sequence). This CDR3 is built from 16 residues. V gave up 3 bases and J gave up 2 bases, with 16 bases separating them. The CDR3 region is CASSMAHPVRNYGYTF. In nucleotides, the CDR3 is TGTGCCAGTAGTATGGCCCACCCCGTAAGGAACTATGGCTACACCTTC.

The gene calls are TRBV25-1 and TRBJ1-1, with D unresolved. Trimming left V 0 bases short and J 6 bases short, with 11 bases between. This CDR3 has 14 residues. Germline loops: CDR1 MGHDK, CDR2 SYGVNS. The CDR3 region is CASSEYGERPEAFF. The CDR3 DNA is TGTGCCAGCAGTGAATACGGGGAAAGACCTGAAGCTTTCTTT.

This chain joins TRBV6-5 and TRBJ2-3; tentatively, D is TRBD1 or TRBD2 (5 bases each). The CDR3 is 15 residues long. V lost 6 bases and J lost 6, with 19 bases in between. Germline-derived CDR1 and CDR2 are MNHEY and SVGAGI. As DNA, the CDR3 is TGTGCCAGCAGCAGGGAGCCTACTCGAGTTGATACGCAGTATTTT. Amino acid sequence: CASSREPTRVDTQYF.

In its sample, this clonotype was seen many times. The chain recombines TRBV28 with TRBJ2-6; tentative D call: TRBD1 (5 bases). The V end lost 6 bases, the J end lost 1 base, and 10 bases lay between the germline ends. This CDR3 has 15 amino acids. The germline V gene encodes CDR1 MDHEN and CDR2 SYDVKM. The CDR3 DNA reads TGTGCCAGCAGCTACGGACAATCTGGGGCCAACGTCCTGACTTTC. It is translated as CASSYGQSGANVLTF.

This chain connects TRBV30 to TRBJ2-2; no reliable D call. Trimming took 5 bases from V and 5 from J, leaving 6 bases between them. CDR1 and CDR2 (germline): GTSNPN, SVGIG (reference sequence). This CDR3 has 11 amino acids. The CDR3 region has the DNA TGTGCCTGGGCTCGGACCGGGGAGCTGTTTTTT. Translation: CAWARTGELFF.

This clonotype occurred a few times. The chain has TRBV28 and TRBJ1-4; maybe TRBD1 (6 bases). The CDR3 totals 15 residues. Trimming stripped 1 base from V and 4 bases from J, with 10 bases between. Germline V lookup: CDR1 MDHEN, CDR2 SYDVKM. DNA for the CDR3: TGTGCCAGCAGTTTATCAGGGGCGAATAATGAAAAACTGTTTTTT. This translates into CASSLSGANNEKLFF.

This sequence joins TRBV6-5 and TRBJ2-5, with D possibly being TRBD1 (5 bases). The length of the CDR3 is 13 residues. The germline V gene encodes CDR1 MNHEY and CDR2 SVGAGI. The V and J ends lost 5 bases and 7 bases respectively, with 14 bases between them. CDR3 coding DNA: TGTGCCAGCAGTACCAGACAGTCTGGGACCCAGTACTTC. This gives the protein CASSTRQSGTQYF.

The chain carries TRBV24-1 and TRBJ2-3; 7 positions agree with TRBD2. J gave up 4 bases and V 5 bases, and 14 bases lay outside the gene matches. Germline lookup yields CDR1 KGHDR and CDR2 SFDVKD. The CDR3 extends over 17 amino acids. CDR3 sequence reads: CATSVPAARGDADTQYF. The CDR3 region has the DNA TGTGCCACCAGTGTCCCCGCGGCACGGGGGGACGCAGATACGCAGTATTTT.

This clonotype was seen at least ten times. The chain couples TRBV30 to TRBJ1-5, with 7 bases that match TRBD1. In germline, CDR1 is GTSNPN, CDR2 SVGIG (reference sequence). V gave up 2 bases and J gave up 1 base; unmatched junction bases: 5. This CDR3 is 15 amino acids long. The CDR3 coding sequence is TGTGCCTGGAGTTCACAGGGGTTAAGCAATCAGCCCCAGCATTTT. Its protein is CAWSSQGLSNQPQHF. The full variable domain, with the rest looked up from reference TRBV30 and TRBJ1-5, is SQTIHQWPATLVQPVGSPLSLECTVEGTSNPNLYWYRQAAGRGLQLLFYSVGIGQISSEVPQNLSASRPQDRQFILSSKKLLLSDSGFYLCAWSSQGLSNQPQHFGDGTRLSIL.

The table lists this clonotype with a few counts. The gene calls are TRBV11-2 and TRBJ2-7, with D unresolved. Trimming pared 0 bases from V and 6 bases from J, leaving 9 bases between. The germline V gene has CDR1 SGHAT and CDR2 FQNNGV. The length of the CDR3 is 13 residues. This chain's CDR3 is CASSLDRTVEQYF. The CDR3 bases are TGTGCCAGCAGCTTAGATCGTACAGTCGAGCAGTACTTC.

This clonotype has at least ten counts. CDR3 bases: TGTGCCACCAGTGACGACAGGGGTTCCGGCAATGAGCAGTTCTTC. This translates into CATSDDRGSGNEQFF. The chain combines TRBV24-1 with TRBJ2-1; 8 bases line up with TRBD1. Germline V CDR1 and CDR2: KGHDR, SFDVKD. The ends lost 4 bases at V and 6 bases at J; junction bases unmatched: 7. The CDR3 covers 15 residues.

The chain links TRBV4-1 to TRBJ1-4; D call uncertain. V lost 4 bases and J lost 1, with 10 bases in between. Germline CDR1 reads MGHRA; CDR2 reads YSYEKL. CDR3 length: 15 residues. Here the CDR3 DNA reads TGCGCCAGCAGCCTTGGAGTTCGAACTAATGAAAAACTGTTTTTT. Protein: CASSLGVRTNEKLFF.

V and J are TRBV24-1 and TRBJ2-7; possible D gene TRBD1, 5 bases. Germline lookup yields CDR1 KGHDR and CDR2 SFDVKD. V was cut by 3 bases and J by 5 bases, with 16 bases left in between. The CDR3 extends over 15 amino acids. The CDR3: CATSDPGNSRNEQYF. The CDR3 coding sequence is TGTGCCACCAGTGATCCAGGGAATAGTCGGAACGAGCAGTACTTC.

This sequence joins TRBV4-2 and TRBJ2-6; D call uncertain. The germline V gene encodes CDR1 LGHNA and CDR2 YNFKEQ. The CDR3 consists of 17 residues. Trimming shortened V by 0 bases and J by 0 bases, and 9 bases separated the two germline ends. CDR3 sequence reads: CASSQDLRNSGANVLTF. As DNA, the CDR3 is TGTGCCAGCAGCCAAGATCTAAGAAACTCTGGGGCCAACGTCCTGACTTTC.

The rearrangement joins TRBV7-2 to TRBJ1-5, with 12 bases fitting TRBD1. The trim removed 0 bases at V and 1 base at J, leaving 4 bases unmatched. CDR3 size: 18 residues. Looked up from germline, CDR1 is SGHTA and CDR2 is FQGNSA. The CDR3 DNA reads TGTGCCAGCAGCTTAGCGCGGGGACAGGGGGCGAGCAATCAGCCCCAGCATTTT. Translating gives CASSLARGQGASNQPQHF. The entire variable domain, with the rest obtained from reference TRBV7-2 and TRBJ1-5, is as follows: GAGVSQSPSNKVTEKGKDVELRCDPISGHTALYWYRQSLGQGLEFLIYFQGNSAPDKSGLPSDRFSAERTGGSVSTLTIQRTQQEDSAVYLCASSLARGQGASNQPQHFGDGTRLSIL.

The gene calls are TRBV18 and TRBJ2-3, with D perhaps TRBD1 (5 bases). Germline CDR1 and CDR2: KGHSH and LQKENI. The length of the CDR3 is 14 residues. Deletions cut 6 bases from V and 2 bases from J, with 12 bases between. For the CDR3, the DNA is TGTGCCAGCTCTCTCGACAGCACCACAGATACGCAGTATTTT. Translation: CASSLDSTTDTQYF.

The chain is built from TRBV5-1 and TRBJ1-6; D possibly corresponds to TRBD1 (5 bases). The CDR3 covers 16 residues. Trimming left V 0 bases short and J 9 bases short, with 16 bases between. Germline loops: CDR1 SGHRS, CDR2 YFSETQ. Written as DNA, the CDR3 is TGCGCCAGCAGCTTGGGGGACCGGGATCGTGGTTCACCCCTCCACTTT. Translated, it gives CASSLGDRDRGSPLHF.

V and J are TRBV29-1 and TRBJ2-5; D possibly matches TRBD1 or TRBD2 (5 bases each). V lost 7 bases to trimming and J lost 5 bases, with 11 bases between them. The CDR3 covers 11 residues. In germline, CDR1 is SQVTM, CDR2 ANQGSEA. The CDR3 nucleotides read TGCAGCGGAGACTGGGGGGAGACCCAGTACTTC. Translating it yields CSGDWGETQYF.

This clonotype was detected ten times or more. The chain has TRBV28 and TRBJ2-2; 9 nucleotides line up with TRBD1. The V segment lost 5 bases and the J segment 7 bases; nucleotides outside the gene matches: 17. The CDR3 has 18 amino acids. Germline V gene data show CDR1 as MDHEN and CDR2 as SYDVKM. Here the CDR3 reads CASSPYKGLGQGNGELFF. In nucleotides, the CDR3 is TGTGCCAGCAGTCCGTACAAAGGCCTGGGACAGGGCAACGGGGAGCTGTTTTTT.

This clonotype was seen many times. J is TRBJ2-5 and V is TRBV13; 8 nucleotides agree with TRBD2. In germline, CDR1 is PRHDT, CDR2 FYEKMQ (reference sequence). The CDR3 spans 14 residues. The J segment lost 2 bases and the V segment lost 3 bases, leaving 2 bases of the junction unmatched. CDR3 in DNA: TGTGCCAGCAGCTTTGGACTAGCACAAGAGACCCAGTACTTC. Residues: CASSFGLAQETQYF. Full variable domain (remainder filled in from reference TRBV13 and TRBJ2-5): AAGVIQSPRHLIKEKRETATLKCYPIPRHDTVYWYQQGPGQDPQFLISFYEKMQSDKGSIPDRFSAQQFSDYHSELNMSSLELGDSALYFCASSFGLAQETQYFGPGTRLLVL.

V is TRBV11-1 and J is TRBJ1-1, with D unresolved. The CDR3 is 14 residues long. V gave up 5 bases and J gave up 10 bases, with 20 bases separating them. Per germline, CDR1 SGHAT and CDR2 FQDESV (reference sequence). CDR3 nucleotide sequence: TGTGCCAGCAGCCCCCGGACGGCTTTGGGAGGAGCTTTCTTT. This sequence encodes CASSPRTALGGAFF.

The chain is built from TRBV6-5 and TRBJ2-3, with D tentatively TRBD2 (7 bases). This CDR3 has 17 amino acids. Germline V gene sequence: CDR1 MNHEY, CDR2 SVGAGI. Trimming stripped 6 bases from V and 0 bases from J, with 19 bases between. CDR3 in DNA: TGTGCCAGCAGCTCCCTGATGGGGGGGCCAAGCACAGATACGCAGTATTTT. Protein product: CASSSLMGGPSTDTQYF.

This clonotype was seen ten or more times. The chain employs TRBV19 and TRBJ1-5; possibly TRBD1 for D (6 bases). The CDR3 has 15 residues. V lost 3 bases to trimming and J lost 1 base, with 10 bases between them. Germline CDR1 is LNHDA and CDR2 is SQIVND (reference sequence). CDR3 bases: TGTGCCAGTAGTATTTTAGGGGGGAGCAATCAGCCCCAGCATTTT. Its protein product is CASSILGGSNQPQHF.

This clonotype has just a few counts. The chain links TRBV7-2 to TRBJ2-2; the D is unclear. V was pared by 5 bases and J by 5 bases, with 9 bases between. The CDR3 runs to 13 residues. CDR1 and CDR2 (germline): SGHTA, FQGNSA. CDR3 coding DNA: TGTGCCAGCAGCCAACGAACGACCGGGGAGCTGTTTTTT. Its translation is CASSQRTTGELFF.

This clonotype was seen more than once but under ten times. CDR3 protein: CASSFTGSTGELFF. The CDR3 DNA reads as TGTGCCAGCAGTTTCACAGGGTCCACCGGGGAGCTGTTTTTT. This chain connects TRBV12-3 or TRBV12-4 to TRBJ2-2; TRBD1 is a possible D gene (6 bases). The CDR3 sequence is 14 residues long. V dropped 3 bases and J dropped 4 bases, with 9 bases sitting between them.

This chain links TRBV28 with TRBJ1-1; no clear D. Germline CDR1 MDHEN, CDR2 SYDVKM. This CDR3 has 11 amino acids. CDR3 in amino acids: CGTAVNTEAFF. CDR3 in DNA: TGTGGAACGGCGGTGAACACTGAAGCTTTCTTT.

The chain joins TRBV6-5 to TRBJ1-4, with 7 bases lining up with TRBD1. The CDR3 is made up of 14 amino acids. Per germline, CDR1 MNHEY and CDR2 SVGAGI. V was pared by 2 bases and J by 7 bases, with 4 bases of the junction left unmatched. The CDR3 coding sequence is TGTGCCAGCAGTTACGCAGGGGGAGGTGAAAAACTGTTTTTT. It is translated as CASSYAGGGEKLFF.